This entry features one TCR beta chain sequence. Its antigen is not identified. This sample stems from a study of T cell responses to AZD1222 COVID-19 vaccine. General study points: Only a handful of AZD1222 recipients were seropositive at baseline.

Unmatched junction bases numbered 6, after V lost 9 bases and J lost 0 bases. The CDR3 is 15 residues long. In germline, CDR1 is MGHRA, CDR2 YSYEKL. Only in-frame clones appear in the TCRdb table, and some are missing; sequencing was by immunoSEQ multiplex PCR. The repertoire has tens of thousands of clones, 75% to 85% of them found once; the top ten carry over 12%. It was second doses at about 4 or about 12 weeks that were pooled. The sample here was peripheral blood, taken 28 days after the second AZD1222 dose. This sequence joins TRBV4-1 and TRBJ2-2; 8 positions match TRBD1. The source is an adult who received the AZD1222 COVID-19 vaccine. The chain's CDR3 is CASGQGITNTGELFF. The CDR3, as DNA: TGCGCCAGTGGACAGGGAATCACGAACACCGGGGAGCTGTTTTTT.